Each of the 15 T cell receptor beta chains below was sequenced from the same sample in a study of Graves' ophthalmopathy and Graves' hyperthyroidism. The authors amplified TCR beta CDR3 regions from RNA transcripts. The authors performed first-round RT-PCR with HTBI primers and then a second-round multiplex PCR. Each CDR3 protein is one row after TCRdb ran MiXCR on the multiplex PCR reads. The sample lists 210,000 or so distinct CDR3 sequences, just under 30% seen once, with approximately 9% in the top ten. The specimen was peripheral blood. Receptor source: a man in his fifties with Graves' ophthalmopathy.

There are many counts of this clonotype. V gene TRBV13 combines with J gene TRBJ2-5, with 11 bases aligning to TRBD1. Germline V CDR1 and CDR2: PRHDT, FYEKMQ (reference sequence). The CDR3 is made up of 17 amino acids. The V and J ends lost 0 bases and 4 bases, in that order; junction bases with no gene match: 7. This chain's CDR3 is CASSLGASGTGGETQYF. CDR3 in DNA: TGTGCCAGCAGCTTAGGCGCCTCCGGGACAGGGGGAGAGACCCAGTACTTC.

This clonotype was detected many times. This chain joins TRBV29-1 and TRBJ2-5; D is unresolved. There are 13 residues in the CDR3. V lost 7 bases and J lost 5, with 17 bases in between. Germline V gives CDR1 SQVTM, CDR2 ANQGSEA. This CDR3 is CSAITGPSETQYF. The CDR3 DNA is TGCAGCGCTATCACCGGGCCCTCGGAGACCCAGTACTTC.

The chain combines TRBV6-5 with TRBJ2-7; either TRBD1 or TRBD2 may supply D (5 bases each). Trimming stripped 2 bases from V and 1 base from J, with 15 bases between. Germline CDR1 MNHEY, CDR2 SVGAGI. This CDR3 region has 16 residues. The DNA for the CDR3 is TGTGCCAGCAGTTACAGCCCGGGGCCGGTTTCCTACGAGCAGTACTTC. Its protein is CASSYSPGPVSYEQYF.

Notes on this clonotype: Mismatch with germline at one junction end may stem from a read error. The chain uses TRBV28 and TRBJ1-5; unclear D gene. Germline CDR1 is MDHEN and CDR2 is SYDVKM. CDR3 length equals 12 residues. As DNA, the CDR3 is TGTGCCAGCAGGATGACTGATCAGCCCCGGCATTTT. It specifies CASRMTDQPRHF.

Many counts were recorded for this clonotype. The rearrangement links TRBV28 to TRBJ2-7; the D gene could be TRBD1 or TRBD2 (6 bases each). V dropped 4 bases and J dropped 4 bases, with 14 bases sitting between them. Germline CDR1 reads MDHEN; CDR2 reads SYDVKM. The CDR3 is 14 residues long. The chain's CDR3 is CASSSSTGRYEQYF. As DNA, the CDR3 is TGTGCCAGCAGTTCAAGCACAGGGAGGTACGAGCAGTACTTC.

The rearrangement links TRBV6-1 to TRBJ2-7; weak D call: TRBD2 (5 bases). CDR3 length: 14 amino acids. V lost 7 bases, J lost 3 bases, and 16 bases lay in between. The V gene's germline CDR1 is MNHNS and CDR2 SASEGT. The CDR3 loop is CASTRTGSNYEQYF. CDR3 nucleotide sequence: TGTGCCAGCACCCGGACGGGGTCGAACTACGAGCAGTACTTC.

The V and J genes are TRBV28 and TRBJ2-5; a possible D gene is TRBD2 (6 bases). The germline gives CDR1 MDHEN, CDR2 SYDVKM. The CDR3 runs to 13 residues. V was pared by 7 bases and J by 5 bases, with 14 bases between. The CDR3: CASTILARETQYF. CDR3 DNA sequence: TGTGCCAGCACCATACTAGCTCGGGAGACCCAGTACTTC.

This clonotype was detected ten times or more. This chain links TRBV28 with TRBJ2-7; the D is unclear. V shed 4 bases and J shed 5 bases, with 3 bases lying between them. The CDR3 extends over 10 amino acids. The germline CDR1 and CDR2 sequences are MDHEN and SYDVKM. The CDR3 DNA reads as TGTGCCAGCAGTTCCCACGAGCAGTACTTC. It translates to CASSSHEQYF.

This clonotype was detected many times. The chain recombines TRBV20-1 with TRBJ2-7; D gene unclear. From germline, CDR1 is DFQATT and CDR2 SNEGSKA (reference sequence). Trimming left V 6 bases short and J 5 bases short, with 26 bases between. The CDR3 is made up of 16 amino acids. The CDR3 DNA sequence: TGCAGTGCCGCACTTCCTGTAGGAGTGGGCCTGGACGAGCAGTACTTC. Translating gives CSAALPVGVGLDEQYF.

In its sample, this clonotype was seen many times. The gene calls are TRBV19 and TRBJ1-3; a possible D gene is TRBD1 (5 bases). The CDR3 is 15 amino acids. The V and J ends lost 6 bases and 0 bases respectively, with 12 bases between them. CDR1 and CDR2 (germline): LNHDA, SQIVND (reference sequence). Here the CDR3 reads CASRSTGFSGNTIYF. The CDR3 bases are TGTGCCAGTAGATCCACAGGTTTCTCTGGAAACACCATATATTTT.

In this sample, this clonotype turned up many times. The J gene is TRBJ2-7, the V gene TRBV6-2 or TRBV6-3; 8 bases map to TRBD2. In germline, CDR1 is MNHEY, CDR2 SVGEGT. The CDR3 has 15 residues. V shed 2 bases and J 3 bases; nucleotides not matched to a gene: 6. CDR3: CASSYQPGTSYEQYF. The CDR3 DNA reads TGTGCCAGCAGTTACCAACCCGGGACTAGCTACGAGCAGTACTTC.

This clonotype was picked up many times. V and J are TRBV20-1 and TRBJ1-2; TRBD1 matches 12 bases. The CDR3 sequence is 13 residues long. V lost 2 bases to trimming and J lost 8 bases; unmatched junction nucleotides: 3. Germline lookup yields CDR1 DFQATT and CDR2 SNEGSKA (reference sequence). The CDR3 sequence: CSARLGTGGGYTF. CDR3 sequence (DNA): TGCAGTGCTAGACTCGGGACAGGGGGCGGCTACACCTTC.

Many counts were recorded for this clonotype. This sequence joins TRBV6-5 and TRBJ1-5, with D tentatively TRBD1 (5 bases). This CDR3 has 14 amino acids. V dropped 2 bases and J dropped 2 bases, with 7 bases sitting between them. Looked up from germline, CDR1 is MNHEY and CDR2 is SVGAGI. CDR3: CASSYGGGNQPQHF. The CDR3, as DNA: TGTGCCAGCAGTTACGGGGGAGGCAATCAGCCCCAGCATTTT.

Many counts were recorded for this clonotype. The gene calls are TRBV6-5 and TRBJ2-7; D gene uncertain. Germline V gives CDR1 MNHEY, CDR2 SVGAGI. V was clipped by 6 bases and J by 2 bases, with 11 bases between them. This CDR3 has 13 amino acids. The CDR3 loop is CASSAPDPYEQYF. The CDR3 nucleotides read TGTGCCAGCAGCGCCCCCGACCCCTACGAGCAGTACTTC.

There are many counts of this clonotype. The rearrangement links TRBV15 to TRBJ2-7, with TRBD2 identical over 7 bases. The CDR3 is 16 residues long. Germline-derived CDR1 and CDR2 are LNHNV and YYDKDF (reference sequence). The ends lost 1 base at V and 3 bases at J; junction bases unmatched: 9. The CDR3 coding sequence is TGTGCCACCAGCAGAGGTTCGGGGGGACGGCACTACGAGCAGTACTTC. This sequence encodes CATSRGSGGRHYEQYF.